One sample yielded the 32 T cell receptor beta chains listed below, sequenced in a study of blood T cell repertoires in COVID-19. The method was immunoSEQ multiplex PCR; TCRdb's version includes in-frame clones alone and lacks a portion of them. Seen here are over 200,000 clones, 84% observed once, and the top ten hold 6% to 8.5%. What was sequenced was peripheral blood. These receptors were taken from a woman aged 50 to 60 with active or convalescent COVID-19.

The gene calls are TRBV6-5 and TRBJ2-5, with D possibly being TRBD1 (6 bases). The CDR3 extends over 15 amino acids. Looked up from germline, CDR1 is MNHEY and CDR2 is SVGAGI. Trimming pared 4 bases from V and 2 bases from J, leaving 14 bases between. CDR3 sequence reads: CASSSTGKAQETQYF. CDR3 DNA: TGTGCCAGCAGTTCTACAGGGAAGGCTCAAGAGACCCAGTACTTC.

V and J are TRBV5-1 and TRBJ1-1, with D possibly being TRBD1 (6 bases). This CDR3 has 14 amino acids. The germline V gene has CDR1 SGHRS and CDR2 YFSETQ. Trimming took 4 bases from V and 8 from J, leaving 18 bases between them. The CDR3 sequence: CASSPGTPQKEAFF. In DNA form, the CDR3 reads TGCGCCAGCAGCCCAGGGACACCCCAAAAAGAAGCTTTCTTT.

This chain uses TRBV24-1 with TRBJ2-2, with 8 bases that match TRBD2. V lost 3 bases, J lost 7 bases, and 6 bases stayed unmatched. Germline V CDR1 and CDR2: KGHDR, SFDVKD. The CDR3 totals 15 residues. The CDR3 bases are TGTGCCACCAGTGATGCGGGACTAGTCGGCGGGGAGCTGTTTTTT. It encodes CATSDAGLVGGELFF.

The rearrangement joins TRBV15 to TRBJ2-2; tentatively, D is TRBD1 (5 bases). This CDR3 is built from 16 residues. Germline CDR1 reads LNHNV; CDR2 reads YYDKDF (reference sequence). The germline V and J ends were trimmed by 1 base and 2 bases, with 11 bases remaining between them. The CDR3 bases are TGTGCCACCAGCAGAGGTTACCAGGGAAACACCGGGGAGCTGTTTTTT. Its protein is CATSRGYQGNTGELFF.

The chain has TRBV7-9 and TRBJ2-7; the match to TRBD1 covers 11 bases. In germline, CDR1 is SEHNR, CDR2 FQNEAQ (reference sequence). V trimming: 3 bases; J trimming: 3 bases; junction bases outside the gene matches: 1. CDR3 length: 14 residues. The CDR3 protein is CASSLGQGDYEQYV. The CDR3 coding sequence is TGTGCCAGCAGCTTGGGACAGGGGGACTACGAGCAGTACGTC.

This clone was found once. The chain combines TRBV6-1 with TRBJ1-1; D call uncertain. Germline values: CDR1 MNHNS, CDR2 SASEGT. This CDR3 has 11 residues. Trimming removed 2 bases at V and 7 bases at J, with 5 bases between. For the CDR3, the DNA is TGTGCCAGCAGTGAATCCTTTGAAGCTTTCTTT. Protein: CASSESFEAFF.

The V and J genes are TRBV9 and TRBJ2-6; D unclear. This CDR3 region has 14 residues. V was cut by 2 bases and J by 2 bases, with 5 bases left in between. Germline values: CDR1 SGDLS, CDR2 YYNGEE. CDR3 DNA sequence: TGTGCCAGCAGCGTCCCCGCTGGGGCCAACGTCCTGACTTTC. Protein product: CASSVPAGANVLTF.

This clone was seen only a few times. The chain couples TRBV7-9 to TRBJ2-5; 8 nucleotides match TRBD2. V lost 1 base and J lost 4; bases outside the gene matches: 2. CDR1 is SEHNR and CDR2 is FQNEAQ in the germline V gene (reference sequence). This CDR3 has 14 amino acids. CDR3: CASSLVSGGETQYF. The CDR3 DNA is TGTGCCAGCAGCTTAGTCAGCGGGGGAGAGACCCAGTACTTC. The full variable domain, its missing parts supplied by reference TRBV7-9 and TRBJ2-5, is DTGVSQNPRHKITKRGQNVTFRCDPISEHNRLYWYRQTLGQGPEFLTYFQNEAQLEKSRLLSDRFSAERPKGSFSTLEIQRTEQGDSAMYLCASSLVSGGETQYFGPGTRLLVL.

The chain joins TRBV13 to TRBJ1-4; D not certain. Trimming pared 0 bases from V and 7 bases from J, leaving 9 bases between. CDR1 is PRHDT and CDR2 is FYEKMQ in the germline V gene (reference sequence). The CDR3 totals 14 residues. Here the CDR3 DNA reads TGTGCCAGCAGCTTAGGGGGCGTAGGTGAAAAACTGTTTTTT. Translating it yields CASSLGGVGEKLFF.

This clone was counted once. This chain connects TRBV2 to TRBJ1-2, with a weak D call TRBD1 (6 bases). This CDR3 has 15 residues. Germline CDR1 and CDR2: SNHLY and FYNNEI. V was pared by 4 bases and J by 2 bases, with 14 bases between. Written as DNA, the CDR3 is TGTGCCAGCAGTGGATTACCACAGGGCAACTATGGCTACACCTTC. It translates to CASSGLPQGNYGYTF.

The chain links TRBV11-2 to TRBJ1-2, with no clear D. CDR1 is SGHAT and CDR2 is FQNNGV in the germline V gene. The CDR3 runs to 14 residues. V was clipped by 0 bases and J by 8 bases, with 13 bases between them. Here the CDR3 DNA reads TGTGCCAGCAGCTTAGAGGGAGGGTTAAGGGGCTACACCTTC. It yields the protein CASSLEGGLRGYTF.

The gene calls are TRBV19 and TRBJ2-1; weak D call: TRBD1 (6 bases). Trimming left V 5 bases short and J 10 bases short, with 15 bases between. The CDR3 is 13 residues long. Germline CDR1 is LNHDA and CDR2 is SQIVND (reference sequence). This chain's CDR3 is CASSSRGLGEQFF. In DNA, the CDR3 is TGTGCCAGTAGTTCCAGGGGTTTGGGGGAGCAGTTCTTC.

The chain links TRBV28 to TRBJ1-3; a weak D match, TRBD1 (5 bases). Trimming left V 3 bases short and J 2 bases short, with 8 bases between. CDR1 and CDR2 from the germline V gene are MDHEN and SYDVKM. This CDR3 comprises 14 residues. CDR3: CASSFGGTGNTIYF. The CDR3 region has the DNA TGTGCCAGCAGTTTTGGGGGGACTGGAAACACCATATATTTT.

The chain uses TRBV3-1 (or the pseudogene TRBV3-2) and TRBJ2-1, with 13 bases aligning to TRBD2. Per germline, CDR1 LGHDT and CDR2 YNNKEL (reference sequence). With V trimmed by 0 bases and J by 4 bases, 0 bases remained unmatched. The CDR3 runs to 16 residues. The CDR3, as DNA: TGTGCCAGCAGCCAAGAACTAGCGGGGGGGTACAATGAGCAGTTCTTC. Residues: CASSQELAGGYNEQFF.

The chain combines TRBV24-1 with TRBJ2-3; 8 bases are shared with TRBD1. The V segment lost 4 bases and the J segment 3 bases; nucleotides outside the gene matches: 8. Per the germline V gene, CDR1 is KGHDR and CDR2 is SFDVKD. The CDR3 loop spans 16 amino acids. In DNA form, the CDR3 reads TGTGCCACCAGTGACTCAGGGGGCGGTGTTACAGATACGCAGTATTTT. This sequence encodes CATSDSGGGVTDTQYF.

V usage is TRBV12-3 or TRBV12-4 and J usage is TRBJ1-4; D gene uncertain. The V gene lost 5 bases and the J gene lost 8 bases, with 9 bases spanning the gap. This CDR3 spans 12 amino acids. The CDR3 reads CASSLSGEKLFF. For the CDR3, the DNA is TGTGCCAGCAGTCTTTCCGGGGAAAAACTGTTTTTT.

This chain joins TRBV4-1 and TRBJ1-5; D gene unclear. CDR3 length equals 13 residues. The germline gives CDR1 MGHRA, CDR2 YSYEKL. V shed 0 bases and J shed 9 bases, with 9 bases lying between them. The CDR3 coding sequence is TGCGCCAGCAGCCAAGAAGCCGAAGCGCCCCAGCATTTT. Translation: CASSQEAEAPQHF.

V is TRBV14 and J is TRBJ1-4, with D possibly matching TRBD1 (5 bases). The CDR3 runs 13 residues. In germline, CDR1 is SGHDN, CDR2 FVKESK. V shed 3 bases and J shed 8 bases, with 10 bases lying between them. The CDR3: CASSQSGVEKLFF. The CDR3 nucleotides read TGTGCCAGCAGCCAGTCGGGGGTGGAAAAACTGTTTTTT.

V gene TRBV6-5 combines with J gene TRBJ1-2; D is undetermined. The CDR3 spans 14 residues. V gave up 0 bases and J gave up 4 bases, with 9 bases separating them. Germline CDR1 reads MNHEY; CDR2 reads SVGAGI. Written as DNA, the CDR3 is TGTGCCAGCAGTTACTCGCGGGTAGGCTATGGCTACACCTTC. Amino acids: CASSYSRVGYGYTF.

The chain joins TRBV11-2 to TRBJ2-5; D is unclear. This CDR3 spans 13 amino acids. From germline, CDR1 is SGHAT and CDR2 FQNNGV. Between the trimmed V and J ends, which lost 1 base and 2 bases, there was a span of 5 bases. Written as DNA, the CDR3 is TGTGCCAGCAGCTTAGGACATCAAGAGACCCAGTACTTC. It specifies CASSLGHQETQYF.

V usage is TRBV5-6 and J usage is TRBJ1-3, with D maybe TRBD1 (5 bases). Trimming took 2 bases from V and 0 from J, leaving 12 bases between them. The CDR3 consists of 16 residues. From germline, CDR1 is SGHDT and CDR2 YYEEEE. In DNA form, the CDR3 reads TGTGCCAGCAGCTTCGACAGTCCCGGCTCTGGAAACACCATATATTTT. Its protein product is CASSFDSPGSGNTIYF.

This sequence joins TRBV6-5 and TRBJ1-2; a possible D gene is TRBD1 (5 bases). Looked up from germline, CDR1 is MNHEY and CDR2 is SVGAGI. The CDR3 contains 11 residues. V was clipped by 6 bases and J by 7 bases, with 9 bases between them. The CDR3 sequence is CASSAGSGYTF. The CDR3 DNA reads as TGTGCCAGCAGCGCAGGGTCTGGCTACACCTTC.

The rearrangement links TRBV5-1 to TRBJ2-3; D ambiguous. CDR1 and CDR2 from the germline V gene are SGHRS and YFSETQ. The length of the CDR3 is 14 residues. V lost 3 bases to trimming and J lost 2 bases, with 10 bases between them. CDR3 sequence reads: CASSSYRYTDTQYF. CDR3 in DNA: TGCGCCAGCAGCTCCTACAGATACACAGATACGCAGTATTTT.

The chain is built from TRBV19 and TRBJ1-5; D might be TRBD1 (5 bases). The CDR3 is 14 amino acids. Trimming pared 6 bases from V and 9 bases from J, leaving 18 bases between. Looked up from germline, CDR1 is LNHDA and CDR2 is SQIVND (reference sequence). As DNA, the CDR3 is TGTGCCAGTAGACCCTTGACAGTTAAAGGGCCCCAGCATTTT. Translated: CASRPLTVKGPQHF. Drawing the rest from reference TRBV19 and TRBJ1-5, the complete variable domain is DGGITQSPKYLFRKEGQNVTLSCEQNLNHDAMYWYRQDPGQGLRLIYYSQIVNDFQKGDIAEGYSVSREKKESFPLTVTSAQKNPTAFYLCASRPLTVKGPQHFGDGTRLSIL.

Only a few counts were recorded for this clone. The CDR3 DNA is TGTGCCAGCAGCCAAGATCTACCGGTCGGGGAGCTGTTTTTT. Its translation: CASSQDLPVGELFF. V gene TRBV4-2 combines with J gene TRBJ2-2; no definite D call. The CDR3 runs to 14 residues. From germline, CDR1 is LGHNA and CDR2 YNFKEQ. V gave up 0 bases and J gave up 7 bases, with 9 bases separating them.

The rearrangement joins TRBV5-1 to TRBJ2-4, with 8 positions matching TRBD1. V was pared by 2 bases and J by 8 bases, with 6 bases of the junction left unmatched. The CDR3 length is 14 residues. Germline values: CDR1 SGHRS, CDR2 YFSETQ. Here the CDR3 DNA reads TGCGCCAGCAGCTTACAGGGGGAAAAGGACATTCAGTACTTC. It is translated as CASSLQGEKDIQYF.

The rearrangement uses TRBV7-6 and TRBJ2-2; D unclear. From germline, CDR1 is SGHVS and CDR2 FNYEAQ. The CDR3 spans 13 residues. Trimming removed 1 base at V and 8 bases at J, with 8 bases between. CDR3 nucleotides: TGTGCCAGCAGCTTAGGGTCCCAGGGGGAGCTGTTTTTT. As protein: CASSLGSQGELFF.

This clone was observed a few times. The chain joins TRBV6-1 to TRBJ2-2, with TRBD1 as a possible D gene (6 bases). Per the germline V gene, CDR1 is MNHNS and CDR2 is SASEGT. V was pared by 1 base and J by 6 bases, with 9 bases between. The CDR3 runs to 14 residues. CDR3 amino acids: CASSEGHRAGELFF. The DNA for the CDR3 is TGTGCCAGCAGTGAAGGACACAGGGCCGGGGAGCTGTTTTTT.

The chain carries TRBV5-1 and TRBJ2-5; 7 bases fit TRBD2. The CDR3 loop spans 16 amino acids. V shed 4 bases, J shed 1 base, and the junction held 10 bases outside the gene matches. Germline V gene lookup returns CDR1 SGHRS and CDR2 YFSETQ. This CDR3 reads CASSPGSGTTQETQYF. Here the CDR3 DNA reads TGCGCCAGCAGCCCGGGGTCCGGGACTACCCAAGAGACCCAGTACTTC.

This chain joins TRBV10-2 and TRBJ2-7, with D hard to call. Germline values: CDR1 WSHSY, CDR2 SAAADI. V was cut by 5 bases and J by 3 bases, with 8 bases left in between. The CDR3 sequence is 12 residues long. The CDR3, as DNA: TGCGCCAGCAGTACCGACAACTACGAGCAGTACTTC. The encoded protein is CASSTDNYEQYF.

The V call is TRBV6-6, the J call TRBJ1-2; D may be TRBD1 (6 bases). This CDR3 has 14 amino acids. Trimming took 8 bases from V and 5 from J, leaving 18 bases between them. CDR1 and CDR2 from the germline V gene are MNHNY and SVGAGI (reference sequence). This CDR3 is CASATPGEYYGYTF. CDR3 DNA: TGTGCCAGCGCAACCCCAGGGGAATATTATGGCTACACCTTC.

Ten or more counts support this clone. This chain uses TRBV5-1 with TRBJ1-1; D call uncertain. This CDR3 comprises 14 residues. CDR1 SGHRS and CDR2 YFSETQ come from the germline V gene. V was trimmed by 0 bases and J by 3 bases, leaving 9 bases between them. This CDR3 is CASSLGELDTEAFF. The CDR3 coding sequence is TGCGCCAGCAGCTTGGGCGAACTCGACACTGAAGCTTTCTTT.